This T cell receptor (beta chain) was documented in a study of T cells in localized non-small cell lung cancer. On this clone: Its specificity is not known.

Using immunoSEQ multiplex PCR, the repertoire was profiled, and TCRdb retains in-frame clones only, with some absent. Of 5,500 to 7,000 clones detected, approximately 82% appear once; the ten largest clones hold less than 70%. This CDR3 is built from 16 residues. V dropped 4 bases and J dropped 2; count of bases not matched to a gene: 11. CDR1 is SGDLS and CDR2 is YYNGEE in the germline V gene. Study-wide results and caveats: Longer overall survival was linked to higher blood T cell density. Within adjacent lung there appeared a median roughly 60 of the top 100 tumor clones.

The sequence was obtained from a female donor at least 60 years old with stage II lung adenocarcinoma. The starting material was peripheral blood mononuclear cells, obtained before any cancer treatment. The rearrangement uses TRBV9 and TRBJ2-5; 7 bases are shared with TRBD1. CDR3 protein: CASSPRGGRGQETQYF. As DNA, the CDR3 is TGTGCCAGCAGCCCTAGAGGGGGCAGGGGGCAAGAGACCCAGTACTTC.